This T cell receptor beta chain was profiled in a study of blood T cell repertoires in COVID-19. Background on the study: Both acute and convalescent COVID-19 samples were obtained from the United States, Italy and Spain. PBMCs, B-cell-depleted T cells, or T cells were the source of the cDNA or gDNA that made up the material.

Source study methods: Estimation of nucleated cell counts was performed using reference gene primer amplification. Here immunoSEQ multiplex PCR was the method, and the copy in TCRdb shows in-frame clones only, minus some. The V and J calls and clone size were taken over from that table, and D and trimming were inferred from the DNA. The table has 250,000 to 300,000 clones, approximately 91% seen once. The trim removed 8 bases at V and 1 base at J, leaving 4 bases unmatched. Germline loops: CDR1 MNHEY, CDR2 SMNVEV (reference sequence). The CDR3 is 14 amino acids. This TCR was sampled from a woman aged 40 to 50 who had recovered from COVID-19. This chain uses TRBV27 with TRBJ2-3, with 9 bases fitting TRBD1. The sequencing input was peripheral blood. The CDR3 region has the DNA TGTGCCAGCCCCCGGGACAGGGGCACAGATACGCAGTATTTT. Translating gives CASPRDRGTDTQYF.